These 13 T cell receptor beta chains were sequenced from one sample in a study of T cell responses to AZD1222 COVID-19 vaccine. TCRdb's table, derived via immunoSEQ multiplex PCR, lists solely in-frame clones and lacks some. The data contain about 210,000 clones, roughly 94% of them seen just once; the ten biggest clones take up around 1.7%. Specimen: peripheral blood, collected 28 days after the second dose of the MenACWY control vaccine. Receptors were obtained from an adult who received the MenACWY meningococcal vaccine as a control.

As DNA, the CDR3 is TGTGCCAGCAGCGTGGGCCTAGCGGCAATCTCTGCTAGCACAGATACGCAGTATTTT. This encodes CASSVGLAAISASTDTQYF. V usage is TRBV9 and J usage is TRBJ2-3; 7 bases agree with TRBD2. With V trimmed by 2 bases and J by 0 bases, 15 bases remained unmatched. The CDR3 spans 19 residues. Germline assignment: CDR1 SGDLS and CDR2 YYNGEE.

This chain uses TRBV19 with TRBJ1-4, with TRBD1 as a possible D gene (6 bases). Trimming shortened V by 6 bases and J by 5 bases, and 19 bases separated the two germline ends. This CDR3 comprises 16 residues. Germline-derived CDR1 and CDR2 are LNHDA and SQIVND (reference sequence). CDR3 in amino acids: CASSERAGALNEKLFF. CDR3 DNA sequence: TGTGCCAGTAGCGAACGAGCAGGGGCACTAAATGAAAAACTGTTTTTT.

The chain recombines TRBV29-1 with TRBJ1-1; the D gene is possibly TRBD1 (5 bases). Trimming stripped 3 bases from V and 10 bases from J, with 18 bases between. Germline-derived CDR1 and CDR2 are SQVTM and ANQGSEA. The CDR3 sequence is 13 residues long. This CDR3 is CSVERSLRGGAFF. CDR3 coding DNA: TGCAGCGTTGAGAGGTCGTTACGGGGGGGAGCTTTCTTT.

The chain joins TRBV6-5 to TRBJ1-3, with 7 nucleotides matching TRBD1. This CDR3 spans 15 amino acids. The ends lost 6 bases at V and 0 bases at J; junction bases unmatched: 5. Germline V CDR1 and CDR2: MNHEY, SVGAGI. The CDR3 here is CASRRTGDSGNTIYF. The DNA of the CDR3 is TGTGCCAGCAGGAGAACAGGGGACTCTGGAAACACCATATATTTT.

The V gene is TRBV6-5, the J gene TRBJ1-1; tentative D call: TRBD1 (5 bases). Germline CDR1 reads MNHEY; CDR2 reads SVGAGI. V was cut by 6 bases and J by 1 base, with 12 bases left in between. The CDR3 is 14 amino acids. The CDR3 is CASRQDRRNTEAFF. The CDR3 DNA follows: TGTGCCAGCAGGCAAGACAGACGGAACACTGAAGCTTTCTTT.

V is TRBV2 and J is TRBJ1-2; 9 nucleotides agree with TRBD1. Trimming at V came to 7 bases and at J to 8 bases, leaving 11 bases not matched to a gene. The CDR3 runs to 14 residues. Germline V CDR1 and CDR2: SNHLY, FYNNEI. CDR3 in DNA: TGTGCCAGCAAAACAGGGGGCGCGGTAAAAGGCTACACCTTC. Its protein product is CASKTGGAVKGYTF.

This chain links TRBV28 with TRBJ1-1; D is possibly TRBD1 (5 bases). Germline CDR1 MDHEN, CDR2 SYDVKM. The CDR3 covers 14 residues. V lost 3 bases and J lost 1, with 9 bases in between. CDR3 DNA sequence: TGTGCCAGCAGTTTTACGAGGGGGAACACTGAAGCTTTCTTT. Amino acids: CASSFTRGNTEAFF. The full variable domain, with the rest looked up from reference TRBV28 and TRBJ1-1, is DVKVTQSSRYLVKRTGEKVFLECVQDMDHENMFWYRQDPGLGLRLIYFSYDVKMKEKGDIPEGYSVSREKKERFSLILESASTNQTSMYLCASSFTRGNTEAFFGQGTRLTVV.

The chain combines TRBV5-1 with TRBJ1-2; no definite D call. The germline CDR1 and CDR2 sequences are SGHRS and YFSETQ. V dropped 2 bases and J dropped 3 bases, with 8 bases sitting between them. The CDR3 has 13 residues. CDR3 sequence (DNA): TGCGCCAGCAGCTTAGACACCCACTATGGCTACACCTTC. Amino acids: CASSLDTHYGYTF.

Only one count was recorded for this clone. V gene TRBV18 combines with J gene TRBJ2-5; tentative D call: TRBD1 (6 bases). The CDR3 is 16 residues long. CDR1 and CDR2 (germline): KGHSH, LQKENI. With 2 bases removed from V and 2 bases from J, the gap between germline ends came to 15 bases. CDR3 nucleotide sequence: TGTGCCAGCTCACCATGGGGGCAGGTTTCTCAAGAGACCCAGTACTTC. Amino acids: CASSPWGQVSQETQYF. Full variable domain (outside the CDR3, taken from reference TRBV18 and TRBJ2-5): NAGVMQNPRHLVRRRGQEARLRCSPMKGHSHVYWYRQLPEEGLKFMVYLQKENIIDESGMPKERFSAEFPKEGPSILRIQQVVRGDSAAYFCASSPWGQVSQETQYFGPGTRLLVL.

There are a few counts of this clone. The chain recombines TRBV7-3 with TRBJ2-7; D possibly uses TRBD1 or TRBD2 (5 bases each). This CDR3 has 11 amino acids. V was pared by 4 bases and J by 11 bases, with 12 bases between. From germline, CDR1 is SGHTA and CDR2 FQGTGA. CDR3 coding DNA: TGTGCCAGCAGCTCAACCGGGGCTGAGTACTTC. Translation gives CASSSTGAEYF. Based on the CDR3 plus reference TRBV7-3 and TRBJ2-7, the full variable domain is GAGVSQTPSNKVTEKGKYVELRCDPISGHTALYWYRQSLGQGPEFLIYFQGTGAADDSGLPNDRFFAVRPEGSVSTLKIQRTERGDSAVYLCASSSTGAEYFGPGTRLTVT.

In DNA form, the CDR3 reads TGTGCCAGCAGCGCGCACGCCGGGTCCCCCTACGAGCAGTACTTC. Its translation: CASSAHAGSPYEQYF. The chain is built from TRBV7-3 and TRBJ2-7, with D uncertain. The V end was cut by 5 bases, the J end by 2 bases, with 16 bases between. The CDR3 has 15 amino acids. Per the germline V gene, CDR1 is SGHTA and CDR2 is FQGTGA.

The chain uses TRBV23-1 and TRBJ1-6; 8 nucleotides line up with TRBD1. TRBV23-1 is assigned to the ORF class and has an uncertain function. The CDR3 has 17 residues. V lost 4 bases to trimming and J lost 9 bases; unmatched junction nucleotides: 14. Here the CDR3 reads CASSLRPNGQGSSPLHF. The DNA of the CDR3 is TGCGCCAGCAGTCTCCGTCCCAACGGACAGGGCTCTTCACCCCTCCACTTT.

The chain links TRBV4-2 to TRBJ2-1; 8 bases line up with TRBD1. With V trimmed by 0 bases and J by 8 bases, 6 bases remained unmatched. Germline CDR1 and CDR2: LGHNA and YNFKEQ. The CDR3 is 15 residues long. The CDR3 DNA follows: TGTGCCAGCAGCCAAGAAACAGGGGGGTTCGATGAGCAGTTCTTC. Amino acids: CASSQETGGFDEQFF.